This is a list of T cell receptor beta chains from one sample in a study of T cell responses to AZD1222 COVID-19 vaccine. Method: immunoSEQ multiplex PCR; TCRdb's copy keeps in-frame clones and lacks some. The table records 150,000 or so clones, 80% to 90% of them present only once. The source material was peripheral blood, sampled on day 0 of AZD1222 vaccination. Receptors originate from an adult in good health. CDR3s include the opening cysteine and the closing phenylalanine or tryptophan. Each record gives: CDR3 protein, CDR3 DNA, D gene, J gene, clone size, V gene. The D gene is left open where the match is weak. A clone size is listed for some rows: how often the clone was seen (once, few, many), or a class if it is expanded.

CDR3: CASSLRGQGNTEAFF; DNA: TGTGCCAGCAGTCTCCGAGGACAGGGGAACACTGAAGCTTTCTTT; D: TRBD1; J: TRBJ1-1; size: NA; V: TRBV6-2/TRBV6-3
CDR3: CASGLDTNTEAFF; DNA: TGTGCTAGTGGTTTGGATACGAACACTGAAGCTTTCTTT; D: NA; J: TRBJ1-1; size: once; V: TRBV12-5
CDR3: CASSLKGDTQYF; DNA: TGTGCCAGCAGCTTAAAGGGGGATACGCAGTATTTT; D: NA; J: TRBJ2-3; size: NA; V: TRBV7-2
CDR3: CATEASRELFF; DNA: TGTGCCACCGAAGCAAGCAGGGAGCTGTTTTTT; D: NA; J: TRBJ2-2; size: NA; V: TRBV24-1
CDR3: CASKTPRRYNEQFF; DNA: TGTGCCAGCAAGACCCCCCGCCGGTACAATGAGCAGTTCTTC; D: NA; J: TRBJ2-1; size: once; V: TRBV28
CDR3: CASSAPLGADTQYF; DNA: TGTGCCAGCAGTGCCCCCCTGGGAGCAGATACGCAGTATTTT; D: NA; J: TRBJ2-3; size: NA; V: TRBV2
CDR3: CASSAPGLSQFF; DNA: TGTGCCAGCAGCGCCCCGGGACTATCCCAGTTCTTC; D: TRBD2; J: TRBJ2-1; size: NA; V: TRBV7-2
CDR3: CAWSVRVRETQYF; DNA: TGTGCCTGGAGTGTAAGGGTCAGGGAGACCCAGTACTTC; D: NA; J: TRBJ2-5; size: NA; V: TRBV30
CDR3: CASSLVGALRGGYTF; DNA: TGTGCCAGCAGCTTAGTCGGGGCCCTTAGGGGTGGCTACACCTTC; D: NA; J: TRBJ1-2; size: NA; V: TRBV7-2
CDR3: CSASAGWGLRGTEAFF; DNA: TGCAGTGCTAGTGCAGGGTGGGGCTTGAGGGGCACTGAAGCTTTCTTT; D: NA; J: TRBJ1-1; size: NA; V: TRBV20-1
CDR3: CASRSDRDGDGYTF; DNA: TGTGCCAGCAGGTCGGACAGGGACGGGGATGGCTACACCTTC; D: TRBD1; J: TRBJ1-2; size: once; V: TRBV7-2
CDR3: CATSRPGANEKLFF; DNA: TGTGCCACCAGCAGACCCGGGGCTAATGAAAAACTGTTTTTT; D: NA; J: TRBJ1-4; size: NA; V: TRBV15
CDR3: CASSLYGSIDYGYTF; DNA: TGCGCCAGCAGCTTGTATGGTTCGATCGACTATGGCTACACCTTC; D: NA; J: TRBJ1-2; size: NA; V: TRBV5-1
CDR3: CASSLRGVPYNEQFF; DNA: TGTGCCAGCAGCTTAAGAGGGGTCCCTTACAATGAGCAGTTCTTC; D: NA; J: TRBJ2-1; size: NA; V: TRBV11-1
CDR3: CASSWAGSREQYF; DNA: TGTGCCAGCAGTTGGGCCGGGAGTAGAGAGCAGTACTTC; D: NA; J: TRBJ2-7; size: NA; V: TRBV12-3/TRBV12-4
CDR3: CASSRGNRQPQHF; DNA: TGTGCCAGTAGCCGTGGTAACAGGCAGCCCCAGCATTTT; D: NA; J: TRBJ1-5; size: NA; V: TRBV19
CDR3: CASSTSGTGGPPGGSPLHF; DNA: TGTGCCAGTAGTACTTCCGGGACAGGGGGCCCTCCGGGAGGTTCACCCCTCCACTTT; D: TRBD1; J: TRBJ1-6; size: NA; V: TRBV19
CDR3: CASSMRGGAYEQYF; DNA: TGTGCCAGTAGTATGCGCGGGGGGGCCTACGAGCAGTACTTC; D: TRBD2; J: TRBJ2-7; size: NA; V: TRBV19
CDR3: CASSLGMSSGNTIYF; DNA: TGCGCCAGCAGCCTCGGGATGAGCTCTGGAAACACCATATATTTT; D: NA; J: TRBJ1-3; size: many; V: TRBV5-1
CDR3: CSVENPGRTDTQYF; DNA: TGCAGCGTTGAAAACCCAGGCCGCACAGATACGCAGTATTTT; D: NA; J: TRBJ2-3; size: NA; V: TRBV29-1
CDR3: CASREDWTSPGTQYF; DNA: TGTGCCAGCAGGGAGGACTGGACATCGCCGGGTACGCAGTATTTT; D: NA; J: TRBJ2-3; size: NA; V: TRBV6-5
CDR3: CASKGGAGEQYF; DNA: TGTGCCAGTAAGGGAGGGGCTGGAGAGCAGTACTTC; D: TRBD2; J: TRBJ2-7; size: NA; V: TRBV19
CDR3: CASSSGQGGNEQFF; DNA: TGTGCCAGTAGTTCGGGACAGGGAGGCAATGAGCAGTTCTTC; D: TRBD1; J: TRBJ2-1; size: NA; V: TRBV19
CDR3: CSVLRTETYEQYF; DNA: TGCAGCGTCCTCCGGACTGAGACCTACGAGCAGTACTTC; D: NA; J: TRBJ2-7; size: NA; V: TRBV29-1
CDR3: CSVEDLKRRETQYF; DNA: TGCAGCGTTGAAGATCTGAAAAGGCGAGAGACCCAGTACTTC; D: NA; J: TRBJ2-5; size: NA; V: TRBV29-1
CDR3: CASSAGRPMYQETQYF; DNA: TGTGCCAGCAGCGCGGGCAGGCCAATGTACCAAGAGACCCAGTACTTC; D: NA; J: TRBJ2-5; size: NA; V: TRBV9
CDR3: CASSDGTRQETQYF; DNA: TGTGCCAGCAGCGACGGGACTCGACAAGAGACCCAGTACTTC; D: NA; J: TRBJ2-5; size: NA; V: TRBV7-2
CDR3: CASSSYSIQSDTQYF; DNA: TGTGCCAGCAGTTCCTACTCCATACAGTCAGATACGCAGTATTTT; D: NA; J: TRBJ2-3; size: NA; V: TRBV6-5
CDR3: CASSWSSYNSPLHF; DNA: TGTGCCAGCAGCTGGAGCTCCTATAATTCACCCCTCCACTTT; D: NA; J: TRBJ1-6; size: few; V: TRBV7-6
CDR3: CASSKAWTGGRGNTEAFF; DNA: TGTGCCAGTAGTAAAGCCTGGACAGGGGGGAGAGGGAACACTGAAGCTTTCTTT; D: TRBD1; J: TRBJ1-1; size: NA; V: TRBV19
CDR3: CASSFSPGRMRSPLHF; DNA: TGTGCCAGCAGCTTCTCCCCGGGGCGAATGCGATCACCCCTCCACTTT; D: NA; J: TRBJ1-6; size: NA; V: TRBV5-8
CDR3: CASSTTRGLNTEAFF; DNA: TGTGCCAGCAGCACGACCAGGGGCTTGAACACTGAAGCTTTCTTT; D: NA; J: TRBJ1-1; size: NA; V: TRBV9
CDR3: CASSLGRISNQPQHF; DNA: TGTGCCAGCAGCTTAGGCCGGATTAGCAATCAGCCCCAGCATTTT; D: NA; J: TRBJ1-5; size: NA; V: TRBV7-8
CDR3: CASSFGSGTDTQYF; DNA: TGTGCCAGCAGCTTCGGCTCCGGCACAGATACGCAGTATTTT; D: NA; J: TRBJ2-3; size: NA; V: TRBV5-6
CDR3: CASSPYPPPRDRESYEQYF; DNA: TGTGCCAGCAGTCCCTACCCCCCCCCTCGGGACAGGGAATCCTACGAGCAGTACTTC; D: TRBD1; J: TRBJ2-7; size: once; V: TRBV6-6
CDR3: CASSSTGTNTGELFF; DNA: TGTGCCAGCAGCTCCACAGGCACGAACACCGGGGAGCTGTTTTTT; D: NA; J: TRBJ2-2; size: NA; V: TRBV7-8
CDR3: CASSQAASSYNSPLHF; DNA: TGTGCCAGCAGCCAGGCAGCTAGCTCCTATAATTCACCCCTCCACTTT; D: NA; J: TRBJ1-6; size: NA; V: TRBV3-1/TRBV3-2
CDR3: CASSLGQGHTEAFF; DNA: TGTGCCAGCAGCTTGGGACAGGGCCACACTGAAGCTTTCTTT; D: TRBD1; J: TRBJ1-1; size: NA; V: TRBV7-3
CDR3: CASSPRNSHSYEQYF; DNA: TGTGCCAGCAGCCCACGGAATAGCCACTCCTACGAGCAGTACTTC; D: NA; J: TRBJ2-7; size: NA; V: TRBV7-2
CDR3: CASSPSVGYNEQFF; DNA: TGTGCCAGCAGCCCATCCGTTGGGTACAATGAGCAGTTCTTC; D: NA; J: TRBJ2-1; size: NA; V: TRBV7-3
CDR3: CASSSIPQVSTDTQYF; DNA: TGTGCCAGCAGCTCCATTCCTCAGGTCAGCACAGATACGCAGTATTTT; D: NA; J: TRBJ2-3; size: NA; V: TRBV7-9
CDR3: CASSQEPGRFTGELFF; DNA: TGCGCCAGCAGCCAAGAACCAGGGCGATTCACCGGGGAGCTGTTTTTT; D: NA; J: TRBJ2-2; size: once; V: TRBV4-1
CDR3: CASSYRGNTGELFF; DNA: TGTGCCAGCAGTTACAGAGGGAACACCGGGGAGCTGTTTTTT; D: NA; J: TRBJ2-2; size: NA; V: TRBV6-5
CDR3: CASSDNNSPLHF; DNA: TGTGCCAGCAGTGACAATAATTCACCCCTCCACTTT; D: NA; J: TRBJ1-6; size: NA; V: TRBV6-4
CDR3: CASSQAVTGNGNQPQHF; DNA: TGTGCCAGCAGCCAAGCAGTGACAGGGAATGGTAATCAGCCCCAGCATTTT; D: TRBD1; J: TRBJ1-5; size: few; V: TRBV4-2
CDR3: CSVDGQGAGRAFF; DNA: TGCAGCGTTGATGGACAGGGGGCGGGTAGAGCTTTCTTT; D: TRBD1; J: TRBJ1-1; size: once; V: TRBV29-1
CDR3: CASSYSAGGNEKLFF; DNA: TGTGCCAGCAGTTATTCAGCCGGGGGTAATGAAAAACTGTTTTTT; D: NA; J: TRBJ1-4; size: NA; V: TRBV6-5
CDR3: CASERGNEQFF; DNA: TGTGCCAGCGAGCGGGGCAATGAGCAGTTCTTC; D: TRBD2; J: TRBJ2-1; size: NA; V: TRBV7-9
CDR3: CASSQAPRDTGELFF; DNA: TGCGCCAGCAGCCAAGCCCCCAGAGACACCGGGGAGCTGTTTTTT; D: NA; J: TRBJ2-2; size: NA; V: TRBV4-1
CDR3: CASSSTGTDSYEQYF; DNA: TGTGCCAGCAGCTCCACCGGGACGGACTCCTACGAGCAGTACTTC; D: NA; J: TRBJ2-7; size: NA; V: TRBV11-1
CDR3: CASSPISGSTDTQYF; DNA: TGTGCCAGCTCACCAATTAGCGGGAGTACAGATACGCAGTATTTT; D: TRBD2; J: TRBJ2-3; size: NA; V: TRBV18
CDR3: CASSLQGGPLHF; DNA: TGCGCCAGCAGCTTGCAGGGTGGACCCCTCCACTTT; D: NA; J: TRBJ1-6; size: NA; V: TRBV5-1
CDR3: CASSPLGKNTEAFF; DNA: TGTGCCAGCAGCCCCCTAGGAAAGAACACTGAAGCTTTCTTT; D: NA; J: TRBJ1-1; size: NA; V: TRBV6-5
CDR3: CASSMGLGQNYEQYF; DNA: TGTGCCAGTAGTATGGGGTTGGGACAGAACTACGAGCAGTACTTC; D: TRBD1; J: TRBJ2-7; size: NA; V: TRBV19
CDR3: CASSLGRADLNQPQHF; DNA: TGTGCCAGCAGCCTAGGCAGGGCTGATCTCAATCAGCCCCAGCATTTT; D: NA; J: TRBJ1-5; size: NA; V: TRBV7-8
CDR3: CASSPTSGPTDTQYF; DNA: TGTGCCAGCAGCCCTACTAGCGGCCCCACAGATACGCAGTATTTT; D: TRBD2; J: TRBJ2-3; size: NA; V: TRBV9
CDR3: CASSSSTGTYNEQFF; DNA: TGTGCCAGCAGCTCTTCGACAGGAACCTACAATGAGCAGTTCTTC; D: NA; J: TRBJ2-1; size: NA; V: TRBV7-2
CDR3: CASSIKGALANYGYTF; DNA: TGTGCCAGTAGTATCAAAGGGGCTCTAGCTAACTATGGCTACACCTTC; D: NA; J: TRBJ1-2; size: NA; V: TRBV19
CDR3: CASSLRNTGELFF; DNA: TGTGCCAGCAGCTTACGGAACACCGGGGAGCTGTTTTTT; D: NA; J: TRBJ2-2; size: NA; V: TRBV7-7